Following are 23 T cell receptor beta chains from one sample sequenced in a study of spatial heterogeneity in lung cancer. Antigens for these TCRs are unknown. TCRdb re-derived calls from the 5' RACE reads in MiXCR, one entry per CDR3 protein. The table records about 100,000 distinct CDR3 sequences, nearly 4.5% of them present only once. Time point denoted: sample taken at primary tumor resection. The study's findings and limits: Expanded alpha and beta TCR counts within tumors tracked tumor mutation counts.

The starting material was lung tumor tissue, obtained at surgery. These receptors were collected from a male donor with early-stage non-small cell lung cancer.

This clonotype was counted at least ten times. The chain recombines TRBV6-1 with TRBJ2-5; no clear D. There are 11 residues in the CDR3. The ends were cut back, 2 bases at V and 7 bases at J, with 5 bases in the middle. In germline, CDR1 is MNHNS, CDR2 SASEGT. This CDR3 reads CASSERVTQYF. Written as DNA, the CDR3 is TGTGCCAGCAGTGAACGGGTGACCCAGTACTTC.

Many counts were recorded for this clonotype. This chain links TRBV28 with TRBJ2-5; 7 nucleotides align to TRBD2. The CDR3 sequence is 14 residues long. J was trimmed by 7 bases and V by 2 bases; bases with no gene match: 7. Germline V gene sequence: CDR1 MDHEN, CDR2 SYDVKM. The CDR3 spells CASSLTSGGVTQYF. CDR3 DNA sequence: TGTGCCAGCAGTTTAACGTCGGGGGGAGTGACCCAGTACTTC.

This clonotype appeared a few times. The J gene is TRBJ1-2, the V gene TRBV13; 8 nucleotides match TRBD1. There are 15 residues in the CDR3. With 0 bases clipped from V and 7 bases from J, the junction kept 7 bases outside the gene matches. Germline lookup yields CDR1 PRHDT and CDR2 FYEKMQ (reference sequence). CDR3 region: CASSLGDRDFGGYTF. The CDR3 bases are TGTGCCAGCAGCTTAGGGGACAGGGATTTTGGTGGCTACACCTTC.

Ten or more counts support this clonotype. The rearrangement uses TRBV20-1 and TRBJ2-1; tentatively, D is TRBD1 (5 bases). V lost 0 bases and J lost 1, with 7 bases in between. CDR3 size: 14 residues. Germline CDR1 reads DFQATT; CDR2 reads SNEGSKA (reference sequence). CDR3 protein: CSARERQSYNEQFF. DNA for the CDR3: TGCAGTGCTAGAGAACGACAGTCCTACAATGAGCAGTTCTTC.

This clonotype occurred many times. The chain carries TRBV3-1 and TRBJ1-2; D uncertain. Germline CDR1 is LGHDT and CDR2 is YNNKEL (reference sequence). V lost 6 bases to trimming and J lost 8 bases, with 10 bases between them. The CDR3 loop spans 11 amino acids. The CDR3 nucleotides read TGTGCCAGCAGTCCCGGTGGGGGCTACACCTTC. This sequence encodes CASSPGGGYTF.

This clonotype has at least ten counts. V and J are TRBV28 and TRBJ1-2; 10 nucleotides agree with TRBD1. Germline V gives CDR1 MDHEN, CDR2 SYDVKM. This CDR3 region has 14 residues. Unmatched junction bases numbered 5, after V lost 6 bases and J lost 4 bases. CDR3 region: CASSPGTGAYGYTF. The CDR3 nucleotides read TGTGCCAGCAGCCCCGGGACAGGGGCCTATGGCTACACCTTC.

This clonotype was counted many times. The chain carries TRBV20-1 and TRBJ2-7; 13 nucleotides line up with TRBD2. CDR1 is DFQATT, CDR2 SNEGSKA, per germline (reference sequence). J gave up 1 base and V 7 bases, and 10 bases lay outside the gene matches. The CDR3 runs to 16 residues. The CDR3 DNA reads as TGCAGTGTTTTAGCGACTAGCGGGAGGACTTCCTACGAGCAGTACTTC. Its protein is CSVLATSGRTSYEQYF.

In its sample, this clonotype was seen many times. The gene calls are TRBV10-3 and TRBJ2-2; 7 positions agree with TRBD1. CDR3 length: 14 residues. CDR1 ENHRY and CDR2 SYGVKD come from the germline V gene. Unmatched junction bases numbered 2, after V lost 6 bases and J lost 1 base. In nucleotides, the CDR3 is TGTGCCATCAGGGGGACAGAGAACACCGGGGAGCTGTTTTTT. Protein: CAIRGTENTGELFF.

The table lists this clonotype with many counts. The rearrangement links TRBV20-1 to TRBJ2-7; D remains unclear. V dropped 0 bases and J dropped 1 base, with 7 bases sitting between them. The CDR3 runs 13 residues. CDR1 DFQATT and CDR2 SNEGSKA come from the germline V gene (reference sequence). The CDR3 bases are TGCAGTGCTAGAGACGGTTTTTCCTACGAGCAGTACTTC. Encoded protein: CSARDGFSYEQYF.

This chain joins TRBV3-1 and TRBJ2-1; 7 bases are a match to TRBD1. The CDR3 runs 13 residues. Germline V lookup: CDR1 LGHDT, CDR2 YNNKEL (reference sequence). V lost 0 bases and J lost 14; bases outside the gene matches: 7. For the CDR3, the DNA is TGTGCCAGCAGCCAAGAGGACAGGCGATCCGAGTTCTTC. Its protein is CASSQEDRRSEFF.

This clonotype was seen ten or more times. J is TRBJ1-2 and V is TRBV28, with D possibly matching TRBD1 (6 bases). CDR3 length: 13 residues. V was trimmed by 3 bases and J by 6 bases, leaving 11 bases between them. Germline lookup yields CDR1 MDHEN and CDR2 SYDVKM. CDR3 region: CASSFGGRNGYTF. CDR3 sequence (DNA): TGTGCCAGCAGTTTTGGGGGGCGTAATGGCTACACCTTC.

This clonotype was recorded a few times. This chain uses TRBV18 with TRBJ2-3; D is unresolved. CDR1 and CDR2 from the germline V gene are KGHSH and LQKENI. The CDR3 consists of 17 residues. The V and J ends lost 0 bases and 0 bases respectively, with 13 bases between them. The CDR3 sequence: CASSPPGRSYSTDTQYF. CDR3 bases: TGTGCCAGCTCACCACCGGGCAGGTCATATAGCACAGATACGCAGTATTTT.

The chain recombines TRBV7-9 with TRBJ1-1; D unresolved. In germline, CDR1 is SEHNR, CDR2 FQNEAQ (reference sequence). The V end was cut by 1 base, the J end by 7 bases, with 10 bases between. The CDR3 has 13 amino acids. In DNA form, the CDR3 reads TGTGCCAGCAGCTTAGACGGGCAAGGTGAAGCTTTCTTT. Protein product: CASSLDGQGEAFF.

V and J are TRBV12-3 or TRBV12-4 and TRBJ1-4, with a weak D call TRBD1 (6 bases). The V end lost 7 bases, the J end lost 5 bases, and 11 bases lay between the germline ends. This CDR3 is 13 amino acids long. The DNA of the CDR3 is TGTGCCAGCACCCGAGGACAGAATGAAAAACTGTTTTTT. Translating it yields CASTRGQNEKLFF.

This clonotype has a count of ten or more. As DNA, the CDR3 is TGCAGTGGCCGGAGGACGAACACCGGGGAGCTGTTTTTT. Translation: CSGRRTNTGELFF. The chain carries TRBV20-1 and TRBJ2-2; maybe TRBD2 (5 bases). Trimming cost V 7 bases and J 0 bases, with 9 bases left between them. The germline gives CDR1 DFQATT, CDR2 SNEGSKA (reference sequence). The CDR3 contains 13 residues.

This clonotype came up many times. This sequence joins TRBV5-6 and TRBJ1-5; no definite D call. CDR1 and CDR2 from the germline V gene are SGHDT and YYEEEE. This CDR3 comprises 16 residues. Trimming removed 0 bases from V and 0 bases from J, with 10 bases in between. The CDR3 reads CASSLGGGYSNQPQHF. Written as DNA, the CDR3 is TGTGCCAGCAGCTTGGGTGGCGGATATAGCAATCAGCCCCAGCATTTT.

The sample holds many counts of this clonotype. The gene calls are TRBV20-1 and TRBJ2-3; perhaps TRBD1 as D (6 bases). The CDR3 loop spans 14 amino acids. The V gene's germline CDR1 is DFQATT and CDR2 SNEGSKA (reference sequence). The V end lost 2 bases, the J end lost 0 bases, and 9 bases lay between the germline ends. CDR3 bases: TGCAGTGCTAGATGGGGGCAGAGCACAGATACGCAGTATTTT. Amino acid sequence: CSARWGQSTDTQYF.

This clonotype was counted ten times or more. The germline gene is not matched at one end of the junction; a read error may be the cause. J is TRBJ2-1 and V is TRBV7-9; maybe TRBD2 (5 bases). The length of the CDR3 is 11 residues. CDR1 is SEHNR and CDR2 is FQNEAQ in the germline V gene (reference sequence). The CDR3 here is CASTDYHEQFF. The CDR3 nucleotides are TGTGCCAGCACTGACTACCATGAGCAGTTCTTC.

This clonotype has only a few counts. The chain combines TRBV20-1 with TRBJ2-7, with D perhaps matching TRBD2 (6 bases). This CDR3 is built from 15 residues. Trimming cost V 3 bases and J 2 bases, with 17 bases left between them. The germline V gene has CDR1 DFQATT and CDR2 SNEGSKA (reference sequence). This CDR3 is CSARETRRAPYEQYF. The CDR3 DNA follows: TGCAGTGCTAGGGAAACCCGGAGGGCGCCCTACGAGCAGTACTTC.

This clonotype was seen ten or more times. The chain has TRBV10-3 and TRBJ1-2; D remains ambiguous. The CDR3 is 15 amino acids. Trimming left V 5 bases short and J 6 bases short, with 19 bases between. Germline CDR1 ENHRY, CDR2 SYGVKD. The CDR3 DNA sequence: TGTGCCATCAGTAACGGCCCCCCAAGAGGAGATGGCTACACCTTC. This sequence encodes CAISNGPPRGDGYTF.

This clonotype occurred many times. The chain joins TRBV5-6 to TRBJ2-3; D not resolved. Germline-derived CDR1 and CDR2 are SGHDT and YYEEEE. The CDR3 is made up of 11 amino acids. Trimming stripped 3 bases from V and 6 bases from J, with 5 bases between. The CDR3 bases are TGTGCCAGCAGCTACTACGATACGCAGTATTTT. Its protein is CASSYYDTQYF.

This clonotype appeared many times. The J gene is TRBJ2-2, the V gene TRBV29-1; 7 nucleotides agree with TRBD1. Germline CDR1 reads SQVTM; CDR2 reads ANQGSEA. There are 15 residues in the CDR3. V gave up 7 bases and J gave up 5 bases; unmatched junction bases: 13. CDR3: CSAKGQTGETGELFF. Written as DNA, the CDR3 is TGCAGCGCCAAGGGACAGACTGGAGAAACCGGGGAGCTGTTTTTT.

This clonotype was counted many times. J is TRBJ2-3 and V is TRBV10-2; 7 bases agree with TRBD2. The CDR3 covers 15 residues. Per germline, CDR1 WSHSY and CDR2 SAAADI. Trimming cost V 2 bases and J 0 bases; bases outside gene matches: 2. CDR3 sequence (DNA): TGCGCCAGCAGTGAGCTAGCGGATAGCACAGATACGCAGTATTTT. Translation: CASSELADSTDTQYF.